The present entry profiles one T cell receptor (beta chain) with its context. The sample originates from a study of blood T cells in healthy people across ages. The germline V gene has CDR1 MNHNS and CDR2 SASEGT. This CDR3 spans 15 amino acids. Trimming took off 5 bases at V and 3 bases at J, with 17 bases between the two ends. A second PCR, run for 7 to 11 cycles, used a sample-barcoded 5' primer plus a J-beta primer mix. Each CDR3 protein gets one entry after TCRdb re-called the 5' RACE reads with MiXCR. The sample includes hundreds of thousands of distinct CDR3 sequences, about 24% seen only once; the top ten take roughly 9%. These same records also appear under a second study, on T cells of mothers and their children.

This TCR came from a boy aged 10-17 years in good health. Sequenced input: blood. The genes are TRBV6-1 and TRBJ2-7; D may be TRBD1 (6 bases). The CDR3 here is CASSSMWDTIYEQYF. CDR3 sequence (DNA): TGTGCCAGCAGTTCCATGTGGGACACAATCTACGAGCAGTACTTC.